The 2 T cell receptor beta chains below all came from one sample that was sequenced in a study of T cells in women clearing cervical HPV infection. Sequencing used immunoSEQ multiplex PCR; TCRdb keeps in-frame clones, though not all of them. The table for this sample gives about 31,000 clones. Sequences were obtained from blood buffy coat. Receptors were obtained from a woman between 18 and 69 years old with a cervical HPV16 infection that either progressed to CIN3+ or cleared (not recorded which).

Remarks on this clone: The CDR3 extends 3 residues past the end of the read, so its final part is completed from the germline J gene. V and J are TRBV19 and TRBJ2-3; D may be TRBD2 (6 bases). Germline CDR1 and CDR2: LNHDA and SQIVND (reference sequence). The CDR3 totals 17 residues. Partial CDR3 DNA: TGTGCCAGTAGTATTAGGAATGCGGGGAATGGCAATCAGCCG. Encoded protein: CASSIRNAGNGNQP. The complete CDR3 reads CASSIRNAGNGNQPQYF.

CDR3 in amino acids: CAWSYRGSNQPQHF. The DNA read from the CDR3 is TGTGCCTGGAGTTACAGGGGGAGCAATCAGCCC. This chain joins TRBV30 and TRBJ1-5; 8 bases are shared with TRBD1. The CDR3 end falls 3 residues outside the read, so it is completed with the germline J gene. The CDR3 spans 14 residues. Germline CDR1 and CDR2: GTSNPN and SVGIG (reference sequence). With V trimmed by 2 bases and J by 1 base, 1 base remained unmatched.